A selection of T cell receptor beta chains follows, all from one sample in a study of blood T cell repertoires in COVID-19. The assay was immunoSEQ multiplex PCR, and TCRdb's table has in-frame clones only and misses some. The sample lists tens of thousands of clones, around 82% occurring once. The sequencing input was peripheral blood. Every receptor here comes from a man at least 80 years old with active COVID-19. Both conserved end residues are part of each CDR3. D genes are given only for firm matches. The size field is filled for only some rows; it gives once, few, many or a size class.

clone_size | j_call | cdr3_length | d_call | v_call | cdr3_aa | cdr3_nt
- | TRBJ2-3 | 16 | TRBD2 | TRBV2 | CASGLAGGTGTDTQYF | TGTGCCAGCGGACTAGCGGGAGGGACTGGCACAGATACGCAGTATTTT
- | TRBJ1-6 | 15 | TRBD1 | TRBV5-1 | CASSLQGQAHSPLHF | TGCGCCAGCAGCTTGCAGGGACAGGCGCATTCACCCCTCCACTTT
once | TRBJ1-6 | 14 | TRBD1 | TRBV5-6 | CASSLGQKNSPLHF | TGTGCCAGCAGCCTGGGACAGAAAAATTCACCCCTCCACTTT
- | TRBJ1-2 | 13 | - | TRBV7-2 | CASSWEDSYGYTF | TGTGCCAGCAGCTGGGAGGATAGCTATGGCTACACCTTC
- | TRBJ2-7 | 13 | TRBD2 | TRBV7-9 | CASSYSGSYEQYF | TGTGCCAGCAGCTATAGCGGGAGTTACGAGCAGTACTTC
- | TRBJ2-3 | 16 | TRBD2 | TRBV5-1 | CASSLGLAGLTDTQYF | TGCGCCAGCAGCTTGGGACTAGCGGGGCTCACAGATACGCAGTATTTT
- | TRBJ2-7 | 15 | TRBD1 | TRBV19 | CASSIRTGQGYEQYF | TGTGCCAGTAGTATTCGAACTGGACAGGGCTACGAGCAGTACTTC
- | TRBJ2-1 | 16 | TRBD2 | TRBV3-1/TRBV3-2 | CASTLGLAGAYNEQFF | TGTGCCAGCACCCTCGGACTAGCGGGAGCTTACAATGAGCAGTTCTTC
few | TRBJ2-7 | 14 | TRBD1 | TRBV25-1 | CASNSETGAYEQYF | TGTGCCAGCAATTCCGAGACAGGGGCCTACGAGCAGTACTTC
- | TRBJ2-2 | 15 | - | TRBV2 | CASSAESPNTGELFF | TGTGCCAGCAGTGCGGAGAGTCCGAACACCGGGGAGCTGTTTTTT
- | TRBJ2-2 | 21 | TRBD2 | TRBV4-1 | CASSQHRGTRGGAGNTGELFF | TGCGCCAGCAGCCAACACCGGGGTACTCGCGGGGGGGCCGGGAACACCGGGGAGCTGTTTTTT
few | TRBJ2-6 | 15 | - | TRBV29-1 | CSVAGGLSGANVLTF | TGCAGCGTTGCGGGGGGCCTCTCTGGGGCCAACGTCCTGACTTTC
- | TRBJ1-2 | 15 | TRBD1 | TRBV7-3 | CASSATGAHNYGYTF | TGTGCCAGCAGCGCGACAGGGGCCCATAACTATGGCTACACCTTC
once | TRBJ1-1 | 15 | TRBD1 | TRBV18 | CASSLGTGENTEAFF | TGTGCCAGCTCACTGGGGACAGGGGAGAACACTGAAGCTTTCTTT
- | TRBJ2-3 | 15 | TRBD1 | TRBV6-6 | CASSQPGQGTDTQYF | TGTGCCAGCAGTCAGCCGGGACAGGGCACAGATACGCAGTATTTT
- | TRBJ2-7 | 12 | - | TRBV7-7 | CASSPEGVKQYF | TGTGCTAGCAGCCCCGAGGGAGTAAAGCAGTACTTC
- | TRBJ2-3 | 15 | - | TRBV19 | CASSITGFGTDTQYF | TGTGCCAGTAGTATAACAGGGTTTGGCACAGATACGCAGTATTTT
- | TRBJ1-2 | 15 | - | TRBV5-6 | CASRLRGVTNYGYTF | TGTGCCAGCAGGCTGCGGGGAGTAACGAACTATGGCTACACCTTC
few | TRBJ2-7 | 14 | TRBD1 | TRBV5-1 | CASSSDRGDYEQYF | TGCGCCAGCAGCTCGGACAGGGGGGACTACGAGCAGTACTTC
- | TRBJ2-5 | 16 | - | TRBV27 | CASSSLRPSQEETQYF | TGTGCCAGCAGCTCACTACGACCGTCACAGGAAGAGACCCAGTACTTC
- | TRBJ2-7 | 15 | TRBD1 | TRBV5-4 | CASSPGAGQGIEQYF | TGTGCCAGCAGCCCCGGGGCGGGACAGGGCATCGAGCAGTACTTC
- | TRBJ2-1 | 15 | TRBD2 | TRBV11-2 | CASSLRLAGYNEQFF | TGTGCCAGCAGCTTAAGACTAGCGGGGTACAATGAGCAGTTCTTC
- | TRBJ1-1 | 15 | - | TRBV7-2 | CASSTTRRGRTEAFF | TGTGCCAGCAGCACAACCCGGCGGGGGCGGACTGAAGCTTTCTTT
once | TRBJ1-6 | 16 | TRBD1 | TRBV5-6 | CASSPRDRERGSPLHF | TGTGCCAGCAGCCCAAGGGACAGGGAGAGAGGGTCACCCCTCCACTTT
- | TRBJ1-4 | 17 | - | TRBV2 | CASSERGPGNKGEKLFF | TGTGCCAGCAGTGAGCGGGGCCCAGGGAATAAGGGTGAAAAACTGTTTTTT
once | TRBJ2-7 | 15 | TRBD1 | TRBV4-3 | CASSQGRTGTSEQYF | TGCGCCAGCAGCCAAGGCCGGACAGGGACGAGCGAGCAGTACTTC
- | TRBJ1-1 | 15 | - | TRBV7-2 | CASSAHRNLNTEAFF | TGTGCCAGCAGCGCACACAGGAACTTGAACACTGAAGCTTTCTTT
- | TRBJ1-5 | 15 | - | TRBV6-2/TRBV6-3 | CASRPQGWSNQPQHF | TGTGCCAGCAGGCCTCAGGGTTGGAGCAATCAGCCCCAGCATTTT
- | TRBJ1-3 | 12 | - | TRBV29-1 | CSVAISGNTIYF | TGCAGCGTAGCGATCTCTGGAAACACCATATATTTT
- | TRBJ2-4 | 16 | - | TRBV21-1 | CASSKGLSLAKNIQYF | TGTGCCAGCAGCAAAGGACTGTCCCTAGCCAAAAACATTCAGTACTTC
- | TRBJ1-5 | 15 | - | TRBV27 | CASSLLGQGRQPQHF | TGTGCCAGCAGTTTATTGGGGCAGGGTCGCCAGCCCCAGCATTTT
few | TRBJ1-1 | 15 | TRBD1 | TRBV6-2/TRBV6-3 | CASSSRTGWNTEAFF | TGTGCCAGCAGTTCAAGGACAGGGTGGAACACTGAAGCTTTCTTT
- | TRBJ2-7 | 15 | TRBD1 | TRBV5-1 | CASSRLGTGAYEQYF | TGCGCCAGCAGCAGGCTCGGGACAGGGGCCTACGAGCAGTACTTC
- | TRBJ1-6 | 12 | - | TRBV12-3/TRBV12-4 | CASSLLNSPLHF | TGTGCCAGCAGTCTCCTAAATTCACCCCTCCACTTT
- | TRBJ1-2 | 14 | TRBD1 | TRBV13 | CASSVGTGGFGYTF | TGTGCCAGCAGCGTAGGGACAGGGGGATTTGGCTACACCTTC
- | TRBJ2-7 | 16 | TRBD2 | TRBV5-1 | CASSPGLAGNSYEQYF | TGCGCCAGCAGCCCGGGACTAGCGGGGAACTCCTACGAGCAGTACTTC
- | TRBJ1-2 | 13 | - | TRBV9 | CASSSAGRSGYTF | TGTGCCAGCAGCTCCGCGGGCCGTAGTGGCTACACCTTC
few | TRBJ1-5 | 14 | - | TRBV6-5 | CAIRPGYSNQPQHF | TGTGCCATCCGTCCGGGATATAGCAATCAGCCCCAGCATTTT
- | TRBJ2-1 | 15 | TRBD2 | TRBV11-1 | CASSKRTSGRNEQFF | TGTGCCAGCAGCAAAAGGACTAGCGGGAGGAATGAGCAGTTCTTC
- | TRBJ2-3 | 17 | - | TRBV7-6 | CASSLSLSRGITDTQYF | TGTGCCAGCAGCTTATCCCTTAGCAGGGGCATCACAGATACGCAGTATTTT
- | TRBJ2-4 | 12 | - | TRBV12-3/TRBV12-4 | CASTTGENIQYF | TGTGCCAGCACAACAGGTGAAAACATTCAGTACTTC
- | TRBJ2-1 | 15 | TRBD1 | TRBV19 | CASSKDRGAYNEQFF | TGTGCCAGTAGTAAGGACAGGGGAGCCTACAATGAGCAGTTCTTC
- | TRBJ2-3 | 17 | TRBD1 | TRBV19 | CASSTYLGQGRTDTQYF | TGTGCCAGTAGCACCTATTTGGGACAGGGACGGACAGATACGCAGTATTTT
- | TRBJ1-1 | 13 | - | TRBV6-5 | CASNIQGSTEAFF | TGTGCCAGCAATATACAGGGTTCCACTGAAGCTTTCTTT
- | TRBJ1-3 | 15 | - | TRBV25-1 | CASRNKPSAGNTIYF | TGTGCCAGCAGGAACAAACCATCCGCTGGAAACACCATATATTTT
once | TRBJ2-5 | 20 | TRBD2 | TRBV3-1/TRBV3-2 | CASSQGGTSGRSFLGETQYF | TGTGCCAGCAGCCAAGGGGGGACTAGCGGGAGGAGTTTCCTGGGGGAGACCCAGTACTTC
medium-sized | TRBJ1-2 | 15 | - | TRBV6-1 | CASSEVRGRDYGYTF | TGTGCCAGCAGTGAAGTGCGTGGCAGGGACTATGGCTACACCTTC
- | TRBJ2-1 | 14 | - | TRBV6-5 | CASSPYYTYNEQFF | TGTGCCAGCAGTCCTTACTATACCTACAATGAGCAGTTCTTC
- | TRBJ2-1 | 13 | TRBD1 | TRBV6-4 | CASSQGQNNEQFF | TGTGCCAGCAGTCAGGGACAGAACAATGAGCAGTTCTTC
- | TRBJ1-1 | 19 | TRBD1 | TRBV9 | CASSVGPHRGRRRNTEAFF | TGTGCCAGCAGCGTAGGGCCCCACAGGGGTCGGCGTCGGAACACTGAAGCTTTCTTT
- | TRBJ2-1 | 15 | TRBD2 | TRBV5-4 | CASSWGGGSRNEQFF | TGTGCCAGCAGCTGGGGCGGGGGGTCCAGAAATGAGCAGTTCTTC
- | TRBJ2-5 | 16 | TRBD1 | TRBV4-1 | CASSQDRTGDGETQYF | TGCGCCAGCAGCCAAGATAGGACAGGGGATGGAGAGACCCAGTACTTC
- | TRBJ2-2 | 16 | - | TRBV5-6 | CASSLLGQRNTGELFF | TGTGCCAGCAGCTTGCTAGGACAGAGGAACACCGGGGAGCTGTTTTTT
- | TRBJ1-2 | 15 | - | TRBV19 | CASTSGDRNINGYTF | TGTGCCAGTACCTCTGGAGACAGAAACATAAATGGCTACACCTTC
once | TRBJ2-1 | 15 | - | TRBV2 | CASSASLDSGNEQFF | TGTGCCAGCAGCGCCTCCCTCGATAGCGGCAATGAGCAGTTCTTC
once | TRBJ1-6 | 16 | - | TRBV5-1 | CASSWGTGLVVSPLHF | TGCGCCAGCAGCTGGGGGACTGGGCTGGTTGTTTCACCCCTCCACTTT
- | TRBJ2-2 | 15 | TRBD2 | TRBV9 | CASSVGTSDTGELFF | TGTGCCAGCAGCGTCGGGACTAGTGACACCGGGGAGCTGTTTTTT
once | TRBJ1-5 | 14 | - | TRBV20-1 | CSASGRTARQPQHF | TGCAGTGCTAGTGGTCGGACAGCCAGGCAGCCCCAGCATTTT
- | TRBJ2-4 | 14 | - | TRBV6-5 | CASILSGGRDIQYF | TGTGCCAGCATCCTGTCGGGGGGCCGGGACATTCAGTACTTC